Listed here is a single T cell receptor (beta chain). The CDR3 length is 14 residues. The ends lost 11 bases at V and 4 bases at J; junction bases unmatched: 6. Germline CDR1 SEHNR, CDR2 FQNEAQ (reference sequence). Authors' processing steps: Amplification with reference gene primers provided the estimates of nucleated cell counts. The assay was immunoSEQ multiplex PCR, and TCRdb's table has in-frame clones only and misses some. V and J calls and clone size are as listed in that table; D and trimming were resolved from the DNA. The table includes about 130,000 clones, about four fifths detected once. The data were taken from a study of blood T cell repertoires in COVID-19. About the research overall: Samples came from the United States, Italy and Spain, spanning acute and convalescent COVID-19.

This sequence originates from a human donor in a cohort sampled during active COVID-19. Sequencing was done on a sample of peripheral blood. V is TRBV7-9 and J is TRBJ2-1; 12 bases line up with TRBD2. The CDR3 is CAYGGTSGYNEQFF. The CDR3 region has the DNA TGTGCCTACGGCGGGACTAGCGGGTACAATGAGCAGTTCTTC.